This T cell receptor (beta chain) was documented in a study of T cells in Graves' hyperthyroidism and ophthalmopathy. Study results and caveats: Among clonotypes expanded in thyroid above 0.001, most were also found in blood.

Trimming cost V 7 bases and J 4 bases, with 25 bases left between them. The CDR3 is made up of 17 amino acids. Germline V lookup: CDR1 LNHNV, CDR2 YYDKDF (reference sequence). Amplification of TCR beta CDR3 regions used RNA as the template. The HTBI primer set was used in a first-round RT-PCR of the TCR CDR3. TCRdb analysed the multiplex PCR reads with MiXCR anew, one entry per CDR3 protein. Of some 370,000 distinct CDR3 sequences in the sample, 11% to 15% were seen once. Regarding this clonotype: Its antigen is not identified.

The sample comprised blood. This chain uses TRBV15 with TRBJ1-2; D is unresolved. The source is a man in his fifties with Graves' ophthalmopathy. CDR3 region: CATNTLTRASQPYGYTF. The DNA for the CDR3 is TGTGCCACCAACACGTTAACACGGGCCTCTCAGCCCTATGGCTACACCTTC.